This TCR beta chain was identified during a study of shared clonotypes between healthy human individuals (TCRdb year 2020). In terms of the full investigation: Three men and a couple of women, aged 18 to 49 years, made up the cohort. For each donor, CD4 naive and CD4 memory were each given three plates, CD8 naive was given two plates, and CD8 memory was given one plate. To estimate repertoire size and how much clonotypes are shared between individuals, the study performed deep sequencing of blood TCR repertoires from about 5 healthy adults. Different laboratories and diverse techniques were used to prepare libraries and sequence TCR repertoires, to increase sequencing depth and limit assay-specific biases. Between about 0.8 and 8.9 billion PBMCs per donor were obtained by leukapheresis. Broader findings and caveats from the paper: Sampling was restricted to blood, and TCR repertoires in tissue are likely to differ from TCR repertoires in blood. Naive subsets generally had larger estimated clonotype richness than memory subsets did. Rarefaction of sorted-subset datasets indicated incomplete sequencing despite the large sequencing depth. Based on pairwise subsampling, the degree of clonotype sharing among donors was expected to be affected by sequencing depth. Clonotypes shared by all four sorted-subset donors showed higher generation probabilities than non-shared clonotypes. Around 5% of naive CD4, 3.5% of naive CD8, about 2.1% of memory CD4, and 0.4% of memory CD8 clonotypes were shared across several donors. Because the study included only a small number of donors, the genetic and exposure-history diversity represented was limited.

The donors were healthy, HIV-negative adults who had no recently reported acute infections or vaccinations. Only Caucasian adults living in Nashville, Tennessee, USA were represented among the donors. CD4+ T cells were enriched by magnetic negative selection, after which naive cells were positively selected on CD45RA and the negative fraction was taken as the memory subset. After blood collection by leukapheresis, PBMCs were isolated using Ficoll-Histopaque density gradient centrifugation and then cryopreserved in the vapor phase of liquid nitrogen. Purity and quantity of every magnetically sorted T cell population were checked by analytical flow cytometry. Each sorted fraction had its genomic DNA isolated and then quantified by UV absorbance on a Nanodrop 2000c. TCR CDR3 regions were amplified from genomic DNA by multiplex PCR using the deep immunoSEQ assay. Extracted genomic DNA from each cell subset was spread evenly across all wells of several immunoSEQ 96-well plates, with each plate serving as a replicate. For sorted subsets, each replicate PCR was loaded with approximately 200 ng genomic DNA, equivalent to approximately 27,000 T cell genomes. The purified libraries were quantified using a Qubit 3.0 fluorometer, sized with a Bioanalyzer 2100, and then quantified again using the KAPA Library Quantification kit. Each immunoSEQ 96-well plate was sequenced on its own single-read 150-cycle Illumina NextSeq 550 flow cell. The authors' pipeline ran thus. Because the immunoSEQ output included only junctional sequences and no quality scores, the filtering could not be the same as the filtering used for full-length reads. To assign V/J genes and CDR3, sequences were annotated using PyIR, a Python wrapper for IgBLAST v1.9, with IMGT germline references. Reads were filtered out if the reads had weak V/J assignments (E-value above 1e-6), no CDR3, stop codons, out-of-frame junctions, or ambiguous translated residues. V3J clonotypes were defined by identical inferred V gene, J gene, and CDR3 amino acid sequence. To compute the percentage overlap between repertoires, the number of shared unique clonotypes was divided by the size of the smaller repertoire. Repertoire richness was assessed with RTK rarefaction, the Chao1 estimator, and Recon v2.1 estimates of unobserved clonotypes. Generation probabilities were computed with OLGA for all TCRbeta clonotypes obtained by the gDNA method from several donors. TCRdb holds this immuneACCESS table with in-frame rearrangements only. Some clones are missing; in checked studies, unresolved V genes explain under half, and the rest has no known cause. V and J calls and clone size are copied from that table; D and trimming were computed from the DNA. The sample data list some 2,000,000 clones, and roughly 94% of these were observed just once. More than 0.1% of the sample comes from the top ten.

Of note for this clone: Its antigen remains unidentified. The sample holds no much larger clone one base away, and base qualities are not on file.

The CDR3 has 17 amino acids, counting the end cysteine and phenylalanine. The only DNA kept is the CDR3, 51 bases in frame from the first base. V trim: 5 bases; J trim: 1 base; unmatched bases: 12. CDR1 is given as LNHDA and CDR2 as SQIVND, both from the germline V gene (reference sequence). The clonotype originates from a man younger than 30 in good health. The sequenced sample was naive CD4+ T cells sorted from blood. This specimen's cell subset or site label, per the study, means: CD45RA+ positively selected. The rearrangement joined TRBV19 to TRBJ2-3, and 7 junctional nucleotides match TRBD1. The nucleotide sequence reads TGTGCCAGTAGTCCAGGTCCGAGACAGGGCCGCACAGATACGCAGTATTTT. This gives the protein CASSPGPRQGRTDTQYF.